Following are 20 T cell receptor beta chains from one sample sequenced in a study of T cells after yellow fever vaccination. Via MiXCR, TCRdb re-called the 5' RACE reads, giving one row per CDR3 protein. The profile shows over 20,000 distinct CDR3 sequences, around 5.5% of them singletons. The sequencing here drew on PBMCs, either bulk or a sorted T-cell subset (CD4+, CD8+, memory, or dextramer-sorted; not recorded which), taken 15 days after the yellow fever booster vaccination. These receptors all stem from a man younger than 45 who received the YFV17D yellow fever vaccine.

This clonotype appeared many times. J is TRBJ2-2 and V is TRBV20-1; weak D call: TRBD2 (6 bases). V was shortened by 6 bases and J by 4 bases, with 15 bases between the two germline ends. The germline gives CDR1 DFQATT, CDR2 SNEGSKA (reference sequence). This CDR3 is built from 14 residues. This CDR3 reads CSAGRDFSTGELFF. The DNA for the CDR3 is TGCAGTGCGGGGCGGGACTTTAGCACCGGGGAGCTGTTTTTT.

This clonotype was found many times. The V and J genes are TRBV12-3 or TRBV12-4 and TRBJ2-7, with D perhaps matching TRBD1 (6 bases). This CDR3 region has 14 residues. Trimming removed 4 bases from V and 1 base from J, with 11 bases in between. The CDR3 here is CASSYLTGSYEQYF. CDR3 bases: TGTGCCAGCAGTTATTTAACAGGGTCCTACGAGCAGTACTTC.

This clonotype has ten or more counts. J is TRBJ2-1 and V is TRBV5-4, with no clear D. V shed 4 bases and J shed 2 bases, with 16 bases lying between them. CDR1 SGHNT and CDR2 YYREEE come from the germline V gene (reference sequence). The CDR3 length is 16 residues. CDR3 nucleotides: TGTGCCAGCAGCCCCTCCCTTGGTGCCACCTACAATGAGCAGTTCTTC. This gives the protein CASSPSLGATYNEQFF.

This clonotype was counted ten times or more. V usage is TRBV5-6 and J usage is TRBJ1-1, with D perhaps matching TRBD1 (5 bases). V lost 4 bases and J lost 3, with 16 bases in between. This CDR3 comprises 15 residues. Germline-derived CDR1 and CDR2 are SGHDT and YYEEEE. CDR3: CASSQIQDGHTEAFF. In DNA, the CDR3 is TGTGCCAGCAGCCAAATACAGGACGGCCACACTGAAGCTTTCTTT.

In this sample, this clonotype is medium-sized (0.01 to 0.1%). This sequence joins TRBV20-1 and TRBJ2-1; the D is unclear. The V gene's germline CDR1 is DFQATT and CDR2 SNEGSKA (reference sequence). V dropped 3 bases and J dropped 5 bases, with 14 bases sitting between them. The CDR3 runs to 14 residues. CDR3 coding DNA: TGCAGTGCTAGGAGCTGGGGTAGGCACAATGAGCAGTTCTTC. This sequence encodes CSARSWGRHNEQFF.

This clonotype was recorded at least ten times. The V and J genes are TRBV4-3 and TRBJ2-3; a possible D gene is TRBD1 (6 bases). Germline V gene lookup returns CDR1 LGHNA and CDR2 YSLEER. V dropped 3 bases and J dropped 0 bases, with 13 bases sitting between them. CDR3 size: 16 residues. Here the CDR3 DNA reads TGCGCCAGCAGCCAGGGTCCAGGGGTGAGCACAGATACGCAGTATTTT. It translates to CASSQGPGVSTDTQYF.

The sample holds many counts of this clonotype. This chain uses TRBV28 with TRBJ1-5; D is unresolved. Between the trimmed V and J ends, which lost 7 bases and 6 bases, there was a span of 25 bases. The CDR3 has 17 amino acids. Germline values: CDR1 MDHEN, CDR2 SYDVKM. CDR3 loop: CASKPGVSSITTQPQHF. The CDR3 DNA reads TGTGCCAGCAAGCCGGGTGTTAGTAGCATCACGACTCAGCCCCAGCATTTT.

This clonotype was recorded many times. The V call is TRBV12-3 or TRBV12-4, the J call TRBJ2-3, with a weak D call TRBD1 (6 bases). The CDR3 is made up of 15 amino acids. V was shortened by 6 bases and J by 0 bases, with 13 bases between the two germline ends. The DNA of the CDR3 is TGTGCCAGCAGCCCCCTGGGGGCTAGCACAGATACGCAGTATTTT. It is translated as CASSPLGASTDTQYF.

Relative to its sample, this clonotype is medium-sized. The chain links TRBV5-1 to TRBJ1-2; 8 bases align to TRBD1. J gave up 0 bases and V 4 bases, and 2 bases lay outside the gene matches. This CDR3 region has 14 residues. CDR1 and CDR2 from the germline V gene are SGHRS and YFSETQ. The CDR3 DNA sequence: TGCGCCAGCAGCCCGGGACAGGCTAACTATGGCTACACCTTC. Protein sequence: CASSPGQANYGYTF.

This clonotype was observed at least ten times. The CDR3 region has the DNA TGTGCCAGCAGCCCGGGACCCACAGATACGCAGTATTTT. It yields the protein CASSPGPTDTQYF. V gene TRBV3-2 combines with J gene TRBJ2-3; the table's D call, TRBD1, has no DNA check behind it. TRBV3-2 is termed a pseudogene. The CDR3 sequence is 13 residues long.

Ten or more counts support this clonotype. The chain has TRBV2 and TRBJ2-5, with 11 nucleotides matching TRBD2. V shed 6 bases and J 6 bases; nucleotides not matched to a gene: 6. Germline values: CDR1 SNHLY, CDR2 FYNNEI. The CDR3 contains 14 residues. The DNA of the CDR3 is TGTGCCAGCAGCCGGACTAGCGGGTGGCAGACCCAGTACTTC. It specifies CASSRTSGWQTQYF.

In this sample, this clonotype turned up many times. CDR3 sequence reads: CASSLTHTGELFF. The CDR3 DNA reads TGTGCCAGCAGCTTAACCCACACCGGGGAGCTGTTTTTT. The chain recombines TRBV7-3 with TRBJ2-2; the D is unclear. CDR1 is SGHTA, CDR2 FQGTGA, per germline. The CDR3 sequence is 13 residues long. V was cut by 0 bases and J by 3 bases, with 2 bases left in between.

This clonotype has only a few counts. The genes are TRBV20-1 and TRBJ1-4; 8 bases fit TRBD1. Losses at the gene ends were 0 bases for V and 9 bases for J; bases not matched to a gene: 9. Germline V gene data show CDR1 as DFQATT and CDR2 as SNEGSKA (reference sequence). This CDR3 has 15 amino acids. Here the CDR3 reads CSARDQRTGPQKLFF. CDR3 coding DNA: TGCAGTGCTAGAGACCAAAGGACAGGGCCGCAAAAACTGTTTTTT.

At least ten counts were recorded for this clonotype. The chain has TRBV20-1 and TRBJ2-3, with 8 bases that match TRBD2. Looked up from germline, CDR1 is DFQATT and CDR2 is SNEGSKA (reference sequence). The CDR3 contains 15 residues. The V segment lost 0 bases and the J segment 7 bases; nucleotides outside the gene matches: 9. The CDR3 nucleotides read TGCAGTGCTAGAGATCCAGCGGGAGCTACACATACGCAGTATTTT. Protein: CSARDPAGATHTQYF.

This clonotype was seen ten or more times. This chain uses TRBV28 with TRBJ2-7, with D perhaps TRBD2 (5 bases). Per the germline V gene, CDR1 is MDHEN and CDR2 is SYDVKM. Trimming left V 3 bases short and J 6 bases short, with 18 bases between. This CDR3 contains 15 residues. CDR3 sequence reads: CASSFRTVGVGEQYF. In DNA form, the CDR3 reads TGTGCCAGCAGTTTCCGGACTGTCGGTGTCGGCGAGCAGTACTTC.

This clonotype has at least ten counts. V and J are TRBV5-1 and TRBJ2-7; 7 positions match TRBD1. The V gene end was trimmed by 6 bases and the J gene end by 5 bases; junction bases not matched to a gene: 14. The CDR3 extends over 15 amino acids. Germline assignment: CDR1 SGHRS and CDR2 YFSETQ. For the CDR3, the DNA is TGCGCCAGCAAACCGACAGGGACGGTCTTCCACGAGCAGTACTTC. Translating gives CASKPTGTVFHEQYF.

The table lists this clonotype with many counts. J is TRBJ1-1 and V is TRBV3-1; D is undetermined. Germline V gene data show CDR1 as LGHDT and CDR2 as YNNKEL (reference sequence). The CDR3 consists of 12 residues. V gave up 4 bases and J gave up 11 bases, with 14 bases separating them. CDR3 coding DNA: TGTGCCAGCAGCCCTCCGGGGAGGGAGGCTTTCTTT. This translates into CASSPPGREAFF.

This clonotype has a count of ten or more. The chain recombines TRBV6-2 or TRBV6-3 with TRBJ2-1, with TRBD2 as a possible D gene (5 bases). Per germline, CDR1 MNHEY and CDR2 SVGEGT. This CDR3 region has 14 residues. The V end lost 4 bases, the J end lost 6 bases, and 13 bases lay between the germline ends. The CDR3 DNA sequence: TGTGCCAGCAGTTCTCTAGCCCACATCAATGAGCAGTTCTTC. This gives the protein CASSSLAHINEQFF.

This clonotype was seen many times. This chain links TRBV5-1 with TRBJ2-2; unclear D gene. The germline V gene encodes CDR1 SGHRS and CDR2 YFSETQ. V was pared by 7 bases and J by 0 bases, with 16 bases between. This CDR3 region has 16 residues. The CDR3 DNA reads TGCGCCAGCCTCCTTGGAGCGTACGCGAACACCGGGGAGCTGTTTTTT. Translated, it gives CASLLGAYANTGELFF.

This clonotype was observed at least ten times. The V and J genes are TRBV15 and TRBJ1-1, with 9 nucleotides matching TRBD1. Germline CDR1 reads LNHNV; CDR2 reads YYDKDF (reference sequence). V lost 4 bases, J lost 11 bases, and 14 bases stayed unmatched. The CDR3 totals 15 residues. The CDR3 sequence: CATSKGDRDFVGAFF. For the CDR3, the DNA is TGTGCCACCAGCAAAGGGGACAGGGATTTCGTGGGGGCTTTCTTT.